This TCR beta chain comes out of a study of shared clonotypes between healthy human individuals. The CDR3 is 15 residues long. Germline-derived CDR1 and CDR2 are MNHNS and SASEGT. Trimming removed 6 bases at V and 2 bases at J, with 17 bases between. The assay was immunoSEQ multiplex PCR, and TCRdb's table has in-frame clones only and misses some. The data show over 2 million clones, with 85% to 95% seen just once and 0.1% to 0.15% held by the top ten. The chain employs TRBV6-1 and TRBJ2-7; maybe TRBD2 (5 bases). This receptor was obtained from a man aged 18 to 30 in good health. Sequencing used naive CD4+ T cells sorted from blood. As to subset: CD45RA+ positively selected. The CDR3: CASRDGKGVTYEQYF. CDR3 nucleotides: TGTGCCAGCAGAGACGGGAAGGGCGTCACCTACGAGCAGTACTTC.